A selection of T cell receptor beta chains follows, all from one sample in a study of cytomegalovirus exposure and HLA in healthy donors. The method was immunoSEQ multiplex PCR; TCRdb's version includes in-frame clones alone and lacks a portion of them. The sample shows around 150,000 clones, approximately 81% of them seen only once. The sequenced material came from PBMCs. Every receptor here comes from a man aged 30 to 39 in good health and CMV-seropositive. The CDR3 runs from the conserved cysteine through the conserved F or W. The D gene is left open where the match is weak. Only part of the rows carry a size: once, few, many, or a class if the clone is expanded.

TRBV7-3,TRBD1,NA,TRBJ2-6,CASRPTGGTSNVLTF,TGTGCCAGCAGACCTACAGGGGGGACATCCAACGTCCTGACTTTC
TRBV7-6,NA,NA,TRBJ2-7,CASSPEAGQYEQYF,TGTGCCAGCAGCCCAGAGGCAGGGCAATACGAGCAGTACTTC
TRBV6-5,NA,once,TRBJ2-5,CASSYGTEYQETQYF,TGTGCCAGCAGTTACGGGACTGAGTACCAAGAGACCCAGTACTTC
TRBV13,TRBD1,once,TRBJ2-3,CASSTRQGIDTQYF,TGTGCCAGCAGCACCCGACAGGGAATAGATACGCAGTATTTT
TRBV28,TRBD1,NA,TRBJ1-2,CASSLGTGTGYTF,TGTGCCAGCAGTTTAGGGACAGGGACCGGCTACACCTTC
TRBV19,NA,NA,TRBJ1-2,CASSGQANYGYTF,TGTGCCAGTAGTGGACAAGCTAACTATGGCTACACCTTC
TRBV5-1,NA,NA,TRBJ1-1,CASSLTTGNTEAFF,TGCGCCAGCAGCTTGACGACGGGGAACACTGAAGCTTTCTTT
TRBV11-2,TRBD1,NA,TRBJ1-6,CASSSVTGGSPLHF,TGTGCCAGCAGCTCGGTGACAGGGGGTTCACCCCTCCACTTT
TRBV11-2,NA,NA,TRBJ1-4,CASSSTGSGEKLFF,TGTGCCAGCAGCTCAACAGGTTCGGGTGAAAAACTGTTTTTT
TRBV6-5,TRBD1,NA,TRBJ2-2,CASSSGGEVTGELFF,TGTGCCAGCAGTTCAGGGGGAGAGGTCACCGGGGAGCTGTTTTTT
TRBV28,NA,NA,TRBJ2-5,CASSLKRETQYF,TGTGCCAGCAGTTTGAAGAGGGAGACCCAGTACTTC
TRBV30,NA,NA,TRBJ1-1,CAWSVGWKTEAFF,TGTGCCTGGAGTGTCGGGTGGAAGACTGAAGCTTTCTTT
TRBV6-5,NA,NA,TRBJ1-5,CASKRGRGRDQPQHF,TGTGCCAGCAAACGGGGGAGGGGAAGGGATCAGCCCCAGCATTTT
TRBV5-1,TRBD2,NA,TRBJ2-5,CASTFGGAQETQYF,TGCGCCAGCACGTTCGGGGGGGCCCAGGAGACCCAGTACTTC
TRBV5-6,TRBD1,NA,TRBJ2-6,CASSRPGQTSGANVLTF,TGTGCCAGCAGTCGTCCGGGACAGACATCTGGGGCCAACGTCCTGACTTTC
TRBV27,NA,NA,TRBJ2-7,CASSLGWTPSGEQYF,TGTGCCAGCAGTTTGGGATGGACCCCGAGCGGCGAGCAGTACTTC
TRBV6-6,NA,NA,TRBJ1-2,CASSSNLPLANYGYTF,TGTGCCAGCAGTTCGAACCTACCGTTAGCTAACTATGGCTACACCTTC
TRBV7-9,NA,once,TRBJ1-5,CASSPQGYGDQPQHF,TGTGCCAGCAGCCCTCAGGGTTACGGTGATCAGCCCCAGCATTTT
TRBV9,NA,NA,TRBJ1-2,CASSEGGVYGYTF,TGTGCCAGCAGTGAAGGGGGGGTCTACGGCTACACCTTC
TRBV13,TRBD1,NA,TRBJ1-1,CASSPRGQDTEAFF,TGTGCCAGCAGCCCGAGGGGGCAGGACACTGAAGCTTTCTTT
TRBV28,TRBD1,NA,TRBJ2-7,CASSVTGASYEQYF,TGTGCCAGCAGCGTAACAGGGGCCTCCTACGAGCAGTACTTC
TRBV7-9,NA,NA,TRBJ1-2,CASSLDNYGYTF,TGTGCCAGCAGCCTAGACAATTATGGCTACACCTTC
TRBV2,NA,NA,TRBJ2-1,CASSEENAWTASYNEQFF,TGTGCCAGCAGTGAAGAAAACGCATGGACAGCCTCCTACAATGAGCAGTTCTTC
TRBV10-3,TRBD1,NA,TRBJ1-5,CAISDPSTGGESNQPQHF,TGTGCCATCAGTGACCCCTCGACAGGGGGCGAAAGCAATCAGCCCCAGCATTTT
TRBV15,NA,NA,TRBJ2-7,CATSSKAREIDEQYF,TGTGCCACCAGCAGTAAGGCTAGAGAAATTGACGAGCAGTACTTC
TRBV5-1,TRBD1,NA,TRBJ1-2,CASSPGQGGYGYTF,TGCGCCAGCAGCCCGGGACAGGGAGGCTATGGCTACACCTTC
TRBV5-1,NA,NA,TRBJ1-1,CASSLKERAGNTEAFF,TGCGCCAGCAGCTTGAAAGAAAGGGCGGGGAACACTGAAGCTTTCTTT
TRBV15,NA,NA,TRBJ1-6,CATSRDEGGAGSPLHF,TGTGCCACCAGCAGAGATGAGGGGGGGGCCGGATCACCCCTCCACTTT
TRBV15,NA,NA,TRBJ1-3,CATSRDAGSGNTIYF,TGTGCCACCAGCAGAGATGCCGGGTCTGGAAACACCATATATTTT
TRBV5-1,NA,NA,TRBJ2-3,CASSRSGTTTDTQYF,TGCGCCAGCAGCCGCTCCGGGACAACCACAGATACGCAGTATTTT
TRBV7-3,NA,once,TRBJ2-1,CASSPRGISSHNEQFF,TGTGCCAGCAGCCCACGCGGGATATCATCCCACAATGAGCAGTTCTTC
TRBV5-6,TRBD2,NA,TRBJ2-7,CASSWGGSYEQYF,TGTGCCAGCAGCTGGGGCGGGAGCTACGAGCAGTACTTC
TRBV7-2,NA,NA,TRBJ2-5,CASSQSSGGETQYF,TGTGCCAGCAGCCAAAGTTCGGGTGGGGAGACCCAGTACTTC
TRBV28,NA,NA,TRBJ1-4,CASSPFTGGAEKLFF,TGTGCCAGCAGCCCATTCACTGGGGGCGCGGAAAAACTGTTTTTT
TRBV27,TRBD2,NA,TRBJ2-1,CASSLAGGVYNEQFF,TGTGCCAGCAGTCTAGCGGGAGGGGTTTACAATGAGCAGTTCTTC
TRBV27,TRBD1,NA,TRBJ1-1,CASSLSGTGATEAFF,TGTGCCAGCAGTTTATCCGGGACAGGGGCCACTGAAGCTTTCTTT
TRBV30,NA,NA,TRBJ2-7,CAWKVGGEQYF,TGTGCCTGGAAGGTAGGGGGCGAGCAGTACTTC
TRBV9,NA,NA,TRBJ1-2,CASSAPEGRTGNYGYTF,TGTGCCAGCAGCGCCCCCGAAGGGAGGACCGGGAACTATGGCTACACCTTC
TRBV19,NA,NA,TRBJ1-6,CASSMIFSSYNSPLHF,TGTGCCAGTAGTATGATTTTCAGCTCCTATAATTCACCCCTCCACTTT
TRBV19,TRBD2,NA,TRBJ2-5,CASHGGAGGNQETQYF,TGTGCCAGTCACGGGGGAGCGGGGGGGAACCAAGAGACCCAGTACTTC
TRBV27,NA,NA,TRBJ2-3,CASSVLGGLQYF,TGTGCCAGCAGTGTCCTCGGCGGGTTGCAGTATTTT
TRBV2,NA,few,TRBJ1-5,CASSAGASNQPQHF,TGTGCCAGCAGTGCAGGGGCGAGCAATCAGCCCCAGCATTTT
TRBV29-1,TRBD1,NA,TRBJ2-1,CSVEQRTGSPYNEQFF,TGCAGCGTTGAGCAAAGGACAGGGTCCCCCTACAATGAGCAGTTCTTC
TRBV4-3,NA,NA,TRBJ1-2,CASSQARHQYGYTF,TGCGCCAGCAGCCAAGCACGACATCAGTATGGCTACACCTTC
TRBV30,NA,NA,TRBJ2-1,CAWSVGHHLYNEQFF,TGTGCCTGGAGTGTGGGCCACCACCTGTACAATGAGCAGTTCTTC
TRBV6-1,TRBD2,NA,TRBJ2-2,CASSVPSGRALQGDTGELFF,TGTGCCAGCAGTGTACCTAGCGGGAGGGCCTTACAAGGGGACACCGGGGAGCTGTTTTTT
TRBV9,TRBD2,NA,TRBJ2-2,CASSPRTSAYTGELFF,TGTGCCAGCAGCCCCCGGACTAGCGCGTACACCGGGGAGCTGTTTTTT
TRBV2,TRBD1,NA,TRBJ2-3,CASSDFGTGSADTQYF,TGTGCCAGCAGTGATTTTGGGACAGGGTCGGCAGATACGCAGTATTTT
TRBV9,NA,NA,TRBJ2-1,CASTLWGGQNNEQFF,TGTGCCAGCACCCTGTGGGGGGGCCAGAACAATGAGCAGTTCTTC
TRBV9,NA,once,TRBJ1-2,CASSAVVRGYTF,TGTGCCAGCAGCGCGGTAGTGCGAGGCTACACCTTC
TRBV5-1,NA,NA,TRBJ1-3,CASSWTAYSGNTIYF,TGCGCCAGCAGCTGGACAGCCTACTCTGGAAACACCATATATTTT
TRBV6-1,TRBD1,NA,TRBJ2-3,CASSPGQGRADTQYF,TGTGCCAGCAGTCCCGGACAGGGGCGAGCAGATACGCAGTATTTT
TRBV4-3,TRBD2,NA,TRBJ2-3,CASSLKAGVGTDTQYF,TGCGCCAGCAGTTTAAAAGCGGGGGTAGGGACAGATACGCAGTATTTT